This T cell receptor (beta chain) was observed in a study of blood T cell repertoires in COVID-19 (TCRdb year 2020). Context from the whole study: The collaborator samples originated in the United States, Italy and Spain and spanned the acute and convalescent phases of COVID-19. The sample metadata nearly always contained a de-identified subject ID, COVID-19 status, age in years and sex. A freely available public database, intended as a resource for researchers studying the immune response to SARS-CoV-2, is where the repertoires were released. Samples were obtained from the ongoing ImmuneRACE study (first 160 participants) and from over 1,000 subjects provided by 6 global collaborators. The prospective study material was composed of cDNA or gDNA derived from T cells, B-cell-depleted T cells, or PBMCs. Where HLA class I and class II types were available, the types were taken from metadata supplied by the sample provider, not from assay-based typing. The dataset comprised deeply sampled blood TCRbeta repertoires from subjects exposed to, actively infected with, or recovered from COVID-19. Points the paper makes about the study in general: Clinical and demographic metadata were provided uncurated, with the amount varying by source and participant.

The immunoSEQ Assay, a bias-controlled multiplex PCR, was used to amplify TCRbeta CDR3 regions from genomic DNA. The authors' analysis ran thus. Nucleated cell counts per sample were estimated from amplification of reference gene primers within the assay. To quantify the absolute abundance of each unique TCRbeta CDR3 rearrangement, sequence reads were collapsed and filtered. For each sample, productive Simpson clonality was calculated as the square root of Simpson's diversity index over productive rearrangements. TCRdb took this table from immuneACCESS and kept in-frame rearrangements with V and J called. Such tables lack part of the clones; where checked against another copy, unresolved V genes explain under half of the gap, and the rest is unexplained. V and J calls and clone size are copied from that table; D and trimming were computed from the DNA. The sample table holds fewer than 200,000 clones, of which over 70% were seen once. The ten largest clones take up around 5.3% of the sample.

Measured from the cysteine to the phenylalanine, the CDR3 is 12 residues long. The entry retains the CDR3 DNA only, 36 bases that are in frame from base 1. V has 5 bases trimmed and J has 11 bases trimmed; junction bases matching no gene number 8. Sequences LNHDA (CDR1) and SQIVND (CDR2) are obtained from the germline V gene (reference sequence). With regard to this clone: Its binding antigen is unknown. Base qualities were left out, and no much larger clone turns up one base away.

Participants in the prospective study were aged 18 to 89 years, lived in about two dozen United States geographic areas, and enrolled through a virtual design. In the prospective study, participants were assigned to cohorts based on the clinical history participants reported in a screening survey and a study questionnaire. Each participant in the prospective study had whole blood, serum and a nasopharyngeal or oropharyngeal swab collected by mobile phlebotomists. Over a roughly two-month period, participants in the prospective study had the option of providing additional blood draws and questionnaires. Before DNA extraction, blood samples from the prospective study were shipped at room temperature or frozen.

The chain employs TRBV19 and TRBJ1-1; 7 bases in between match TRBD1. The sequenced sample consisted of PBMCs or T cells enriched from blood (not recorded which). This receptor was taken from a woman between 40 and 50 years old with acute COVID-19. The CDR3 loop reads CASSVVTGAAFF. The sequenced DNA: TGTGCCAGTAGTGTAGTTACAGGGGCCGCTTTCTTT.